The rows below give T cell receptor beta chains drawn from one sample of a study of PD-1 blockade in mismatch repair-deficient tumors. Some clones are missing from TCRdb's copy, which holds only in-frame ones; the method was immunoSEQ multiplex PCR. The sample records roughly 120,000 clones, more than 60% being singletons. The starting material was peripheral blood, obtained 60 weeks after starting pembrolizumab. Receptors originate from an adult with mismatch repair-deficient cancer. CDR3s include the opening cysteine and the closing phenylalanine or tryptophan.

TRBV5-1,14,CASIRQDNTGELFF
TRBV11-2,15,CASSSITGRSTEAFF
TRBV19,12,CASSIVGGEQYF
TRBV6-5,15,CASIFVSGGEQPQHF
TRBV2,11,CASVAGNEQFF
TRBV7-2,17,CASSLGDPGVSNQPQHF
TRBV5-1,16,CASSLAPAGDSGELFF
TRBV7-9,15,CASSLKGQGGTEAFF
TRBV19,15,CASSIGTPSNYGYTF
TRBV2,19,CATRPARTGASANTGELFF
TRBV11-3,14,CASSLSRGIEEQFF
TRBV7-7,15,CASSLTATRVETQYF
TRBV5-4,15,CASSPVVVGENEQFF
TRBV11-2,13,CASNPSGTETQYF
TRBV7-9,15,CASSLALAGDNEQFF
TRBV4-1,13,CASSQGTSNEQFF
TRBV11-2,16,CASSLALQVPSYEQYF
TRBV9,16,CASSEGTGQGVYEQYF
TRBV27,13,CASSPQGFGTQYF
TRBV7-9,14,CASSPTGATDTQYF
TRBV11-2,14,CASRPRGMNTEAFF
TRBV5-4,15,CASSQGQGAVYGYTF
TRBV7-2,14,CASSLRSGAETQYF
TRBV5-4,15,CASSLIGSSYNEQFF
TRBV19,15,CASSIDLRGIPEAFF
TRBV20-1,11,CSARGVLGYTF
TRBV5-8,17,CASSSGLAGVVTGELFF
TRBV6-5,15,CASSSGRRNTGELFF
TRBV4-2,17,CASSQGGAGLAKNIQYF
TRBV6-1,15,CASRYRVRAYNEQFF
TRBV7-6,15,CASSPTTGKGGGYTF
TRBV2,15,CASTFRERAYNEQFF
TRBV6-6,15,CASSGGTSGSYGYTF
TRBV5-1,12,CASSLGGNGYTF
TRBV27,14,CASRAQGLVNEQYF
TRBV11-2,16,CASGQAGTGGIYGYTF
TRBV7-9,12,CASSLGRLEQFF
TRBV7-8,17,CASRPFGTSGSTDTQYF
TRBV25-1,13,CASSERGSDTQYF
TRBV2,14,CASSLQASTDTQYF
TRBV7-6,16,CASSEGGTSAYNEQFF
TRBV6-5,14,CASSPGLADYEQYF
TRBV19,15,CASRLGTSDSYEQYF
TRBV28,16,CASSRAARAPNQPQHF
TRBV10-3,14,CAIRTGGNSYEQYF
TRBV18,15,CASSPGVTGNQPQHF
TRBV7-8,14,CASSLGTKFYEQYF
TRBV5-5,14,CASSLVGQTYEQYF
TRBV27,11,CASSLSETQYF
TRBV19,13,CASSTPWSETQYF
TRBV13,15,CASSSSSGRAYEQYF